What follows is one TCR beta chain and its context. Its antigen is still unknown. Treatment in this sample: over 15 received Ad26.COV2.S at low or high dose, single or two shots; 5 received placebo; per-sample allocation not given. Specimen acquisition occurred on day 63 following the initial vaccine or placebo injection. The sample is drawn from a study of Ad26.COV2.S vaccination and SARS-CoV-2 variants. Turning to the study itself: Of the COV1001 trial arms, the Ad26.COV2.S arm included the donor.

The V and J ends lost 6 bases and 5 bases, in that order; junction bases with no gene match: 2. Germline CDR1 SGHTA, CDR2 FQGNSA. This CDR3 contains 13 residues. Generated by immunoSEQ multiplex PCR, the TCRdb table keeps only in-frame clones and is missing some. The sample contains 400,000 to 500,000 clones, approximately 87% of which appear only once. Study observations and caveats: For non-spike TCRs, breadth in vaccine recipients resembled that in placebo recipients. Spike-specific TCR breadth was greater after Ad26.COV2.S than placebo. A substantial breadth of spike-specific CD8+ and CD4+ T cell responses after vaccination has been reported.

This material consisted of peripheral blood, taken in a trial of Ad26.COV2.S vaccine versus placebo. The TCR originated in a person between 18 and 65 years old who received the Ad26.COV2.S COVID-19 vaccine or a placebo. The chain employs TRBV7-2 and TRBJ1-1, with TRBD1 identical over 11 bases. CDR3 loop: CASSWDRGTEAFF. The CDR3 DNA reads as TGTGCCAGCAGTTGGGACAGGGGGACTGAAGCTTTCTTT.